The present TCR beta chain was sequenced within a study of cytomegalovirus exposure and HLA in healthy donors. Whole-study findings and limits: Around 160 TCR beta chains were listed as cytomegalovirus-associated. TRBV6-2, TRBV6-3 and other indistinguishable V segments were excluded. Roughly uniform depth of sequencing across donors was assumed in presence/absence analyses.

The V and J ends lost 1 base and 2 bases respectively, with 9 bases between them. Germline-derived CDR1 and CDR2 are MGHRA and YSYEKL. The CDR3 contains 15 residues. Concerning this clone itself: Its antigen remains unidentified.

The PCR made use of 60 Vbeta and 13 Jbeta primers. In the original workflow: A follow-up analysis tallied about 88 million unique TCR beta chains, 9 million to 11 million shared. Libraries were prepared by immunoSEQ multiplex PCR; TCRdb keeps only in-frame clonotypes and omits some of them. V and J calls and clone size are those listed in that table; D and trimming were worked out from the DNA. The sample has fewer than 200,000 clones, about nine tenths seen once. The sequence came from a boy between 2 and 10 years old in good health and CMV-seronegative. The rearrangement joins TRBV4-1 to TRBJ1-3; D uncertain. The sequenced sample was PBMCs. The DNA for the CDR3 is TGCGCCAGCAGCCAAGCGGGAGTTGCTGGAAACACCATATATTTT. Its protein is CASSQAGVAGNTIYF.